Listed here are 5 T cell receptor beta chains from one sample, sequenced in a study of blood T cell repertoires in COVID-19. Using immunoSEQ multiplex PCR, the repertoire was profiled, and TCRdb retains in-frame clones only, with some absent. The sample contains tens of thousands of clones, approximately 90% of which appear only once. Input material: peripheral blood. The receptors here all came from a woman of 80 years or more with active COVID-19.

This chain connects TRBV5-1 to TRBJ1-2; perhaps TRBD1 as D (6 bases). The CDR3 covers 14 residues. Germline V gene lookup returns CDR1 SGHRS and CDR2 YFSETQ. Trimming took off 4 bases at V and 1 base at J, with 11 bases between the two ends. This chain's CDR3 is CASSGSDSNYGYTF. The CDR3 nucleotides are TGCGCCAGCAGCGGCTCGGACAGTAACTATGGCTACACCTTC.

This clone was picked up one time. The chain is built from TRBV5-6 and TRBJ1-1, with D maybe TRBD1 (6 bases). Trimming removed 0 bases at V and 6 bases at J, with 9 bases between. Per the germline V gene, CDR1 is SGHDT and CDR2 is YYEEEE. The CDR3 is made up of 13 amino acids. CDR3 DNA sequence: TGTGCCAGCAGCTTGGCAGGGGCGTCTGAAGCTTTCTTT. This codes for CASSLAGASEAFF.

This clone turned up a few times. The CDR3 nucleotides are TGTGCCAGTAGTACGGGACAGGCGTTAAACTATGGCTACACCTTC. Translation gives CASSTGQALNYGYTF. The rearrangement links TRBV19 to TRBJ1-2, with 8 positions matching TRBD1. The CDR3 totals 15 residues. Germline loops: CDR1 LNHDA, CDR2 SQIVND (reference sequence). V trimming: 4 bases; J trimming: 2 bases; junction bases outside the gene matches: 6.

This clone was recorded only once. The genes are TRBV19 and TRBJ2-5; 11 positions agree with TRBD1. The germline CDR1 and CDR2 sequences are LNHDA and SQIVND (reference sequence). This CDR3 has 15 residues. Losses at the gene ends were 1 base for V and 4 bases for J; bases not matched to a gene: 2. The CDR3 loop is CASSIGDRGRETQYF. CDR3 coding DNA: TGTGCCAGTAGTATAGGGGACAGGGGGAGAGAGACCCAGTACTTC.

This chain connects TRBV11-2 to TRBJ1-4; D might be TRBD1 (5 bases). CDR1 SGHAT and CDR2 FQNNGV come from the germline V gene. The CDR3 is 16 amino acids. V lost 3 bases and J lost 0, with 11 bases in between. CDR3 nucleotides: TGTGCCAGCAGCTTCAATACAGGTGCAACTAATGAAAAACTGTTTTTT. Residues: CASSFNTGATNEKLFF.